The source of this T cell receptor beta chain is a study of blood T cell repertoires in COVID-19. Study-level information: Sites across the United States, Italy and Spain contributed samples from acute and convalescent COVID-19. PBMCs, B-cell-depleted T cells, or T cells were the source of the cDNA or gDNA that made up the material.

J was trimmed by 6 bases and V by 1 base; bases with no gene match: 4. This CDR3 is built from 16 residues. Germline V gene data show CDR1 as LGHNA and CDR2 as YNFKEQ. As originally analysed: From reference gene primer amplification, estimates of nucleated cell counts were derived. The method was immunoSEQ multiplex PCR; TCRdb's version includes in-frame clones alone and lacks a portion of them. V and J calls and clone size are those listed in that table; D and trimming were worked out from the DNA. There are roughly 330,000 clones in the sample; about 84% occur only once, and around 1.5% lies in the top ten.

The chain couples TRBV4-2 to TRBJ2-1; TRBD2 agrees at 12 bases. The clonotype comes from a woman aged 45-59 years with acute or convalescent COVID-19. The sample consisted of peripheral blood. CDR3 DNA: TGTGCCAGCAGCCAAGGAACTAGCGGGGGGCTCAATGAGCAGTTCTTC. Amino acids: CASSQGTSGGLNEQFF.